These 28 T cell receptor beta chains were all obtained from the same sample, sequenced in a study of shared clonotypes between healthy human individuals. Sequencing used immunoSEQ multiplex PCR; TCRdb keeps in-frame clones, though not all of them. The table has around 700,000 clones, roughly 94% seen once. The naive CD8 population came from CD45RO-negative cells selected for CCR7, without terminally differentiated effector memory CD45RA+ cells. Sequenced: naive CD8+ T cells sorted from blood. These receptors all come from a man aged 25-45 years in good health.

J is TRBJ2-7 and V is TRBV7-2; 8 nucleotides match TRBD2. Germline assignment: CDR1 SGHTA and CDR2 FQGNSA. The CDR3 length is 15 residues. V was pared by 3 bases and J by 0 bases, with 4 bases of the junction left unmatched. In nucleotides, the CDR3 is TGTGCCAGCAGCTTTAGCGGGACTACCTCCTACGAGCAGTACTTC. The encoded protein is CASSFSGTTSYEQYF.

V is TRBV11-2 and J is TRBJ1-1; unclear D gene. Looked up from germline, CDR1 is SGHAT and CDR2 is FQNNGV. V was clipped by 4 bases and J by 1 base, with 10 bases between them. The CDR3 is 14 residues long. The CDR3 DNA sequence: TGTGCCAGCAGCTCCCGACGGGAGAACACTGAAGCTTTCTTT. It encodes CASSSRRENTEAFF.

This rearrangement joins TRBV4-3 to TRBJ2-1, with D tentatively TRBD2 (6 bases). The V end lost 1 base, the J end lost 9 bases, and 13 bases lay between the germline ends. This CDR3 is built from 14 residues. Germline loops: CDR1 LGHNA, CDR2 YSLEER. DNA of the CDR3: TGCGCCAGCAGCCAAGTCGGGAGTTCACGTGAGCAGTTCTTC. Translating it yields CASSQVGSSREQFF.

This clone appeared a single time. This chain uses TRBV28 with TRBJ1-2; tentatively, D is TRBD1 (6 bases). From germline, CDR1 is MDHEN and CDR2 SYDVKM. V lost 6 bases, J lost 6 bases, and 23 bases lay in between. The CDR3 has 16 amino acids. The DNA of the CDR3 is TGTGCCAGCAGCAGAGACCGGGACATACCTAATCATGGCTACACCTTC. Residues: CASSRDRDIPNHGYTF.

The chain carries TRBV5-4 and TRBJ2-7; TRBD2 matches 8 bases. Unmatched junction bases numbered 9, after V lost 4 bases and J lost 0 bases. CDR1 is SGHNT and CDR2 is YYREEE in the germline V gene (reference sequence). The CDR3 has 16 residues. DNA of the CDR3: TGTGCCAGCAGCGGGCCGGGACTAGGGAGCTCCTACGAGCAGTACTTC. This translates into CASSGPGLGSSYEQYF.

The chain is built from TRBV5-4 and TRBJ2-3; 7 nucleotides agree with TRBD2. The germline V gene encodes CDR1 SGHNT and CDR2 YYREEE (reference sequence). The V and J ends lost 0 bases and 3 bases, in that order; junction bases with no gene match: 7. There are 16 residues in the CDR3. The CDR3 DNA reads as TGTGCCAGCAGCTTGGAGCGGGAATTCGGGACAGATACGCAGTATTTT. Translated, it gives CASSLEREFGTDTQYF.

This clone was observed a few times. A far larger clone is a single base away, which makes a read error likely. The same CDR3 is also encoded by other DNA sequences in this sample. The chain recombines TRBV27 with TRBJ2-7; TRBD1 matches 11 bases. This CDR3 spans 14 amino acids. Trimming cost V 5 bases and J 3 bases; bases outside gene matches: 3. The germline V gene has CDR1 MNHEY and CDR2 SMNVEV (reference sequence). The CDR3 here is CASSPGTGGYEQYF. CDR3 DNA: TGTGCCAGCAGTCCCGGGACAGGGGGCTACGAGCAGTACTTC.

This chain uses TRBV11-2 with TRBJ1-1; the D gene is possibly TRBD1 (6 bases). The CDR3 has 14 amino acids. The germline gives CDR1 SGHAT, CDR2 FQNNGV. V lost 5 bases and J 1 base, leaving 11 bases between the germline ends. The chain's CDR3 is CASSIQGGNTEAFF. CDR3 DNA: TGTGCCAGCAGCATACAGGGTGGGAACACTGAAGCTTTCTTT.

The gene calls are TRBV7-6 and TRBJ2-1; 15 positions agree with TRBD2. After removal of 4 bases from V and 7 bases from J, the junction contained 2 bases not matched to a gene. This CDR3 spans 15 amino acids. Germline CDR1 and CDR2: SGHVS and FNYEAQ. CDR3 DNA sequence: TGTGCCAGCAGCTCCGGGACTAGCGGGGGGAATGAGCAGTTCTTC. It is translated as CASSSGTSGGNEQFF. Drawing the rest from reference TRBV7-6 and TRBJ2-1, the complete variable domain is GAGVSQSPRYKVTKRGQDVALRCDPISGHVSLYWYRQALGQGPEFLTYFNYEAQQDKSGLPNDRFSAERPEGSISTLTIQRTEQRDSAMYRCASSSGTSGGNEQFFGPGTRLTVL.

The chain links TRBV27 to TRBJ2-3, with 8 bases fitting TRBD2. Germline V gene lookup returns CDR1 MNHEY and CDR2 SMNVEV (reference sequence). V shed 2 bases, J shed 6 bases, and the junction held 16 bases outside the gene matches. This CDR3 contains 18 residues. CDR3 coding DNA: TGTGCCAGCAGTTTACGCCCGGGACTAGGGCTGAGGTTGGATACGCAGTATTTT. Residues: CASSLRPGLGLRLDTQYF.

The V gene is TRBV27, the J gene TRBJ2-7; 7 bases are a match to TRBD2. This CDR3 region has 18 residues. Germline loops: CDR1 MNHEY, CDR2 SMNVEV (reference sequence). V lost 0 bases to trimming and J lost 6 bases; unmatched junction nucleotides: 17. CDR3 protein: CASSLSNPQGGSRGEQYF. The CDR3 DNA sequence: TGTGCCAGCAGTTTATCGAATCCGCAGGGAGGGTCACGGGGCGAGCAGTACTTC.

Concerning this clone: This specimen includes other DNA sequences encoding the same CDR3. The V and J genes are TRBV28 and TRBJ2-7, with a weak D call TRBD2 (6 bases). The V end was cut by 3 bases, the J end by 0 bases, with 12 bases between. Germline assignment: CDR1 MDHEN and CDR2 SYDVKM. This CDR3 region has 15 residues. The CDR3 protein is CASSFWRGSSYEQYF. CDR3 nucleotide sequence: TGTGCCAGCAGTTTCTGGCGGGGCAGCTCCTACGAGCAGTACTTC.

J is TRBJ2-2 and V is TRBV7-9; D ambiguous. The CDR3 is 16 amino acids. Germline assignment: CDR1 SEHNR and CDR2 FQNEAQ (reference sequence). The V gene lost 2 bases and the J gene lost 3 bases, with 13 bases spanning the gap. CDR3 amino acids: CASSLKSGVDTGELFF. Written as DNA, the CDR3 is TGTGCCAGCAGCTTAAAGTCTGGCGTAGACACCGGGGAGCTGTTTTTT.

The chain combines TRBV6-5 with TRBJ2-1; 7 bases map to TRBD2. This CDR3 is 15 amino acids long. CDR1 is MNHEY, CDR2 SVGAGI, per germline. The trim removed 2 bases at V and 4 bases at J, leaving 5 bases unmatched. As DNA, the CDR3 is TGTGCCAGCAGTTACGGGCTAGCGGATTACAATGAGCAGTTCTTC. This translates into CASSYGLADYNEQFF.

CDR3 in amino acids: CASRPGGTSHNEQFF. CDR3 coding DNA: TGTGCCAGCAGACCTGGGGGGACTAGCCACAATGAGCAGTTCTTC. The chain links TRBV27 to TRBJ2-1; 9 bases map to TRBD2. Trimming at V came to 6 bases and at J to 5 bases, leaving 8 bases not matched to a gene. CDR3 length: 15 amino acids. The germline gives CDR1 MNHEY, CDR2 SMNVEV (reference sequence).

The CDR3 DNA reads TGCGCCAGCAGCCAAGATTCAGGGGGCCGGGCTAAGGGCTACACCTTC. As protein: CASSQDSGGRAKGYTF. The chain uses TRBV4-3 and TRBJ1-2; 8 positions agree with TRBD1. V gave up 0 bases and J gave up 8 bases; unmatched junction bases: 11. Germline assignment: CDR1 LGHNA and CDR2 YSLEER. The CDR3 is 16 amino acids.

Written as DNA, the CDR3 is TGTGCCAGCACCGGAGAAGGCGGGAGCTACGAGCAGTACTTC. The encoded protein is CASTGEGGSYEQYF. The V and J genes are TRBV6-1 and TRBJ2-7; the match to TRBD2 covers 7 bases. V shed 7 bases, J shed 3 bases, and the junction held 9 bases outside the gene matches. This CDR3 has 14 residues. CDR1 and CDR2 (germline): MNHNS, SASEGT.

The J gene is TRBJ2-1, the V gene TRBV11-2; possibly TRBD2 for D (6 bases). Trimming shortened V by 5 bases and J by 0 bases, and 17 bases separated the two germline ends. Germline values: CDR1 SGHAT, CDR2 FQNNGV. This CDR3 region has 17 residues. CDR3 in DNA: TGTGCCAGCAGCCCTACCCTAGCGTTGAGCTCCTACAATGAGCAGTTCTTC. Its translation is CASSPTLALSSYNEQFF.

This clone was seen once. The chain employs TRBV7-9 and TRBJ2-7; TRBD2 aligns across 9 bases. Germline CDR1 SEHNR, CDR2 FQNEAQ (reference sequence). The J segment lost 5 bases and the V segment lost 4 bases, leaving 9 bases of the junction unmatched. The CDR3 consists of 15 residues. CDR3 protein: CASSSTGTSKDEQYF. The CDR3 DNA sequence: TGTGCCAGCAGCTCCACCGGGACTAGCAAGGACGAGCAGTACTTC.

The chain couples TRBV2 to TRBJ2-7; D possibly corresponds to TRBD1 (6 bases). Trimming took off 3 bases at V and 2 bases at J, with 11 bases between the two ends. Germline CDR1 SNHLY, CDR2 FYNNEI. The CDR3 extends over 14 amino acids. This CDR3 reads CASSDWGQAYEQYF. Written as DNA, the CDR3 is TGTGCCAGCAGTGACTGGGGACAAGCCTACGAGCAGTACTTC.

The chain combines TRBV5-1 with TRBJ2-1; D uncertain. CDR1 is SGHRS and CDR2 is YFSETQ in the germline V gene. V was trimmed by 4 bases and J by 0 bases, leaving 14 bases between them. This CDR3 is 16 amino acids long. The CDR3: CASSPTAESSYNEQFF. The CDR3 DNA follows: TGCGCCAGCAGCCCGACGGCGGAAAGCTCCTACAATGAGCAGTTCTTC.

The chain is built from TRBV7-2 and TRBJ2-1; D gene uncertain. V lost 5 bases to trimming and J lost 0 bases, with 8 bases between them. The CDR3 covers 14 residues. Germline CDR1 is SGHTA and CDR2 is FQGNSA. CDR3 DNA sequence: TGTGCCAGCAGCCCGATGGGCTCCTACAATGAGCAGTTCTTC. It codes for CASSPMGSYNEQFF. Drawing the rest from reference TRBV7-2 and TRBJ2-1, the complete variable domain is GAGVSQSPSNKVTEKGKDVELRCDPISGHTALYWYRQSLGQGLEFLIYFQGNSAPDKSGLPSDRFSAERTGGSVSTLTIQRTQQEDSAVYLCASSPMGSYNEQFFGPGTRLTVL.

V and J are TRBV6-5 and TRBJ2-1, with a weak D call TRBD1 (6 bases). CDR1 is MNHEY, CDR2 SVGAGI, per germline. Trimming removed 6 bases at V and 15 bases at J, with 15 bases between. The CDR3 loop spans 11 amino acids. Here the CDR3 reads CASSTGRLTFF. CDR3 nucleotides: TGTGCCAGCAGCACAGGGCGCTTAACGTTCTTC.

This sequence joins TRBV4-1 and TRBJ1-5, with D tentatively TRBD1 (5 bases). The V gene lost 2 bases and the J gene lost 1 base, with 9 bases spanning the gap. Germline V gene lookup returns CDR1 MGHRA and CDR2 YSYEKL. This CDR3 is built from 15 residues. The CDR3 here is CASSQIRGSNQPQHF. CDR3 DNA sequence: TGCGCCAGCAGCCAAATCCGGGGGAGCAATCAGCCCCAGCATTTT.

The chain couples TRBV27 to TRBJ1-2; TRBD1 matches 8 bases. V was pared by 0 bases and J by 0 bases, with 6 bases of the junction left unmatched. Germline CDR1 MNHEY, CDR2 SMNVEV (reference sequence). The CDR3 runs to 17 residues. The CDR3 region is CASSLSYRGSSNYGYTF. The CDR3 coding sequence is TGTGCCAGCAGTTTATCGTACAGGGGGAGTTCTAACTATGGCTACACCTTC.

This chain uses TRBV5-1 with TRBJ2-3; D remains unclear. This CDR3 comprises 15 residues. Germline V lookup: CDR1 SGHRS, CDR2 YFSETQ. The germline V and J ends were trimmed by 0 bases and 2 bases, with 10 bases remaining between them. The CDR3 nucleotides read TGCGCCAGCAGCTTGGAGCCCGTTTACACAGATACGCAGTATTTT. Amino acids: CASSLEPVYTDTQYF.

The chain uses TRBV7-6 and TRBJ1-3; no clear D. V gave up 0 bases and J gave up 0 bases, with 9 bases separating them. Per the germline V gene, CDR1 is SGHVS and CDR2 is FNYEAQ. The length of the CDR3 is 16 residues. The CDR3 loop reads CASSLAFYRSGNTIYF. CDR3 in DNA: TGTGCCAGCAGCTTAGCGTTCTACCGCTCTGGAAACACCATATATTTT.

This rearrangement joins TRBV6-1 to TRBJ1-4, with TRBD1 matching over 7 bases. Unmatched junction bases numbered 9, after V lost 0 bases and J lost 8 bases. CDR1 MNHNS and CDR2 SASEGT come from the germline V gene. This CDR3 region has 16 residues. The CDR3 protein is CASSEAAGEGGEKLFF. CDR3 bases: TGTGCCAGCAGTGAAGCAGCAGGGGAAGGGGGCGAAAAACTGTTTTTT.